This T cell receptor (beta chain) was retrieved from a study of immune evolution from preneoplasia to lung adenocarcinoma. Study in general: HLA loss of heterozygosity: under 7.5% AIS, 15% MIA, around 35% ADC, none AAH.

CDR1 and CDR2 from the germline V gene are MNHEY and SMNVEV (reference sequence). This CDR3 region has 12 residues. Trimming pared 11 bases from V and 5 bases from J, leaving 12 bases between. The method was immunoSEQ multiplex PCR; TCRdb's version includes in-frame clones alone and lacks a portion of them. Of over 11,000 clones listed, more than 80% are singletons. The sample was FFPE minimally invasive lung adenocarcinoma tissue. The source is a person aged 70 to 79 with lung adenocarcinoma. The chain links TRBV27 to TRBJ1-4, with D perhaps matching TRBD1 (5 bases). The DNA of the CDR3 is TGTGCCTGCCGGGGCGCGAATGAAAAACTGTTTTTT. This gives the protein CACRGANEKLFF.